This T cell receptor (beta chain) comes out of a study of shared clonotypes between healthy human individuals. Study-wide context: The donors, a couple of women and a few men, were aged 18 to 49. Study conclusions and caveats: Rarefaction gave evidence that sorted-subset sequencing remained incomplete despite large depth. Investigators collected only blood, and repertoires in tissues likely differ.

On this clone itself: The antigen remains undetermined.

Assay used: immunoSEQ multiplex PCR; TCRdb lists only in-frame clones, some missing. Of some 1.5 million clones listed, 98% were seen once; the top ten hold 0.45%. Recent vaccinations or acute infections were absent in the healthy HIV-negative adult donors. This CDR3 has 15 residues. V dropped 6 bases and J dropped 6; count of bases not matched to a gene: 11. Germline V gene lookup returns CDR1 MNHNS and CDR2 SASEGT. The sample consisted of naive CD4+ T cells sorted from blood. Subset meaning: CD45RA+ positively selected. This receptor was identified in a man under 40 in good health. The chain couples TRBV6-1 to TRBJ2-1; 7 bases agree with TRBD2. CDR3 loop: CASRIGGSTGNEQFF. CDR3 nucleotide sequence: TGTGCCAGCAGAATCGGCGGGAGCACGGGCAATGAGCAGTTCTTC.